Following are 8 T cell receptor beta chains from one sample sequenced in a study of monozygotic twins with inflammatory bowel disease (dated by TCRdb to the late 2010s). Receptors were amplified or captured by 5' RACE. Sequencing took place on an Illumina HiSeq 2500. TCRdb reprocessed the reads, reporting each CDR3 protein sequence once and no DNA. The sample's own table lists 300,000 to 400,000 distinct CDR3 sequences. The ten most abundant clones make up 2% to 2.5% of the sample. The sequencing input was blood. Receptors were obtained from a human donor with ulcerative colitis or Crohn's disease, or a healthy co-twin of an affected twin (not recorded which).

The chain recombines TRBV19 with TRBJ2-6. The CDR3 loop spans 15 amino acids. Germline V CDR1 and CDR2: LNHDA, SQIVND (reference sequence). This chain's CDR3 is CASSTFTSGANVLTF.

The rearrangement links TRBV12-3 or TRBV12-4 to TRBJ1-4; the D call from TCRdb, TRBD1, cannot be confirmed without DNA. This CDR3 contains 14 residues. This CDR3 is CASSRRQGGEKLFF.

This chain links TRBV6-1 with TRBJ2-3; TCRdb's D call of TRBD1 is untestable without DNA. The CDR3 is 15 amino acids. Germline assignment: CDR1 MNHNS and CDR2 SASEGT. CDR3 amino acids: CASRTGGTGTDTQYF.

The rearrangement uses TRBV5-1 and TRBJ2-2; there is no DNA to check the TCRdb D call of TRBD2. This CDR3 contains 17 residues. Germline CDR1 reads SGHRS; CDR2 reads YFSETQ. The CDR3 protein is CASSSTRLAPNTGELFF.

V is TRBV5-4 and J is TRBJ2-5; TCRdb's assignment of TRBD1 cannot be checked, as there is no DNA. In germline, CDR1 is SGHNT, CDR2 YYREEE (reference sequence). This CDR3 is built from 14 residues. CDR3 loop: CASKQDRAQETQYF.

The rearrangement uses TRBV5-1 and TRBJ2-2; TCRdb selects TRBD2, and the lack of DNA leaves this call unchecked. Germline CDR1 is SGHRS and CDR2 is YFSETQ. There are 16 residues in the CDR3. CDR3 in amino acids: CASSWAGTTNTGELFF.

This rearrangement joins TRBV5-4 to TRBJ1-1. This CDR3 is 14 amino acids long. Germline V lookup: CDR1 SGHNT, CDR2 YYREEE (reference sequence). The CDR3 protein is CASSWGPEITEAFF.

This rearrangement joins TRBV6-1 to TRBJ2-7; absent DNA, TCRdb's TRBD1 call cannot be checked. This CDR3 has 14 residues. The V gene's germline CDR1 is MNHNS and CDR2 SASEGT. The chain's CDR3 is CASSEMGGGNEQYF.